These 25 T cell receptor beta chains share one sample of origin, sequenced in a study of T cells after yellow fever vaccination. TCRdb reprocessed the 5' RACE reads via MiXCR and lists one record per CDR3 protein. The sample shows about 300,000 distinct CDR3 sequences, roughly 8.7% of them seen only once. The sequences come from CD4+ T cells sorted from PBMCs, collected 5 days after the yellow fever booster vaccination. The receptors here all came from a man younger than 35 who received the YFV17D yellow fever vaccine.

V gene TRBV5-1 combines with J gene TRBJ1-6; weak D call: TRBD1 (5 bases). V was clipped by 0 bases and J by 11 bases, with 9 bases between them. The CDR3 has 13 residues. Per the germline V gene, CDR1 is SGHRS and CDR2 is YFSETQ. CDR3 nucleotide sequence: TGCGCCAGCAGCTTGGATGGGGGGGCACCCCTCCACTTT. Translation gives CASSLDGGAPLHF.

This clonotype occurred many times. The chain carries TRBV12-3 or TRBV12-4 and TRBJ1-5; D gene ambiguous. Trimming removed 8 bases at V and 7 bases at J, with 9 bases between. The CDR3 extends over 11 amino acids. CDR3 in amino acids: CASPQLQPQHF. For the CDR3, the DNA is TGTGCCAGCCCACAGTTGCAGCCCCAGCATTTT.

This clonotype was seen a handful of times. CDR3 in amino acids: CSAYRDRGSYEQYF. As DNA, the CDR3 is TGCAGTGCCTACCGGGACAGGGGATCCTACGAGCAGTACTTC. This chain uses TRBV20-1 with TRBJ2-7, with TRBD1 matching over 10 bases. Germline CDR1 reads DFQATT; CDR2 reads SNEGSKA (reference sequence). The length of the CDR3 is 14 residues. V was pared by 6 bases and J by 1 base, with 6 bases of the junction left unmatched.

The rearrangement uses TRBV7-2 and TRBJ2-3, with 14 bases fitting TRBD2. J lost 0 bases, V lost 0 bases, and 2 bases had no gene match. This CDR3 region has 18 residues. Germline CDR1 reads SGHTA; CDR2 reads FQGNSA. The CDR3 loop is CASSLAGTSGSSTDTQYF. The CDR3 DNA sequence: TGTGCCAGCAGCTTAGCCGGGACTAGCGGGAGTAGCACAGATACGCAGTATTTT.

This clonotype was observed a few times. The chain carries TRBV5-1 and TRBJ1-2; 7 positions match TRBD1. The CDR3 is made up of 15 amino acids. Germline V lookup: CDR1 SGHRS, CDR2 YFSETQ. V shed 1 base, J shed 4 bases, and the junction held 7 bases outside the gene matches. The CDR3 is CASSLPAGGIYGYTF. The CDR3 DNA follows: TGCGCCAGCAGCTTGCCGGCAGGGGGGATCTATGGCTACACCTTC.

This clonotype was observed a single time. CDR3 region: CASSPPAVADTQYF. The CDR3 DNA reads as TGTGCCAGCTCACCACCGGCGGTGGCAGATACGCAGTATTTT. The rearrangement joins TRBV18 to TRBJ2-3; no clear D. CDR1 and CDR2 from the germline V gene are KGHSH and LQKENI. The CDR3 has 14 residues. The V end lost 0 bases, the J end lost 4 bases, and 8 bases lay between the germline ends.

This clonotype was counted between two and nine times. This chain uses TRBV6-2 or TRBV6-3 with TRBJ1-2, with 8 bases identical to TRBD1. Per the germline V gene, CDR1 is MNHEY and CDR2 is SVGEGT. This CDR3 spans 12 amino acids. V shed 7 bases and J 4 bases; nucleotides not matched to a gene: 2. The CDR3 protein is CASTGQGYGYTF. CDR3 nucleotide sequence: TGTGCCAGCACCGGACAGGGCTATGGCTACACCTTC.

This clonotype has a handful of counts. The genes are TRBV5-1 and TRBJ1-4; D is perhaps TRBD1 (6 bases). The CDR3 loop spans 15 amino acids. V was trimmed by 4 bases and J by 3 bases, leaving 13 bases between them. CDR1 is SGHRS, CDR2 YFSETQ, per germline. CDR3 nucleotides: TGCGCCAGCAGCGTCGGGGGCACAGCTAATGAAAAACTGTTTTTT. It yields the protein CASSVGGTANEKLFF.

At least ten counts were recorded for this clonotype. This chain links TRBV27 with TRBJ1-5; D not resolved. The CDR3 runs 12 residues. Germline V lookup: CDR1 MNHEY, CDR2 SMNVEV (reference sequence). V was trimmed by 3 bases and J by 5 bases, leaving 5 bases between them. CDR3: CASSFLDQPQHF. Written as DNA, the CDR3 is TGTGCCAGCAGTTTTCTGGATCAGCCCCAGCATTTT.

In this sample, this clonotype turned up a few times. This chain's CDR3 is CASTLDASSYNEQFF. The CDR3 DNA follows: TGCGCCAGCACCTTAGATGCCAGCTCCTACAATGAGCAGTTCTTC. The genes are TRBV4-3 and TRBJ2-1; D uncertain. V shed 7 bases and J shed 0 bases, with 13 bases lying between them. CDR3 length: 15 residues. The germline CDR1 and CDR2 sequences are LGHNA and YSLEER.

J is TRBJ2-1 and V is TRBV24-1; 15 bases agree with TRBD2. Trimming cost V 4 bases and J 4 bases; bases outside gene matches: 7. This CDR3 region has 18 residues. Germline assignment: CDR1 KGHDR and CDR2 SFDVKD. The CDR3 nucleotides are TGTGCCACCAGTGACTCCGGGACTAGCGGGGGGTATTACAATGAGCAGTTCTTC. Encoded protein: CATSDSGTSGGYYNEQFF.

V and J are TRBV20-1 and TRBJ2-7; D remains unclear. The CDR3 has 15 residues. The V and J ends lost 0 bases and 2 bases respectively, with 14 bases between them. From germline, CDR1 is DFQATT and CDR2 SNEGSKA (reference sequence). CDR3: CSARDRVPSPYEQYV. The CDR3 bases are TGCAGTGCTAGAGATCGGGTACCGAGTCCCTACGAGCAGTACGTC.

The chain has TRBV20-1 and TRBJ2-3; no definite D call. This CDR3 is 13 amino acids long. V was trimmed by 4 bases and J by 0 bases, leaving 8 bases between them. Germline V gene sequence: CDR1 DFQATT, CDR2 SNEGSKA (reference sequence). CDR3 sequence reads: CSANRASTDTQYF. The CDR3 DNA reads as TGCAGTGCTAACCGGGCTAGCACAGATACGCAGTATTTT.

With respect to this clonotype: This may come from a read error, since a much larger clone is one base off. The chain couples TRBV5-1 to TRBJ2-3; D is uncertain. CDR1 is SGHRS, CDR2 YFSETQ, per germline. V shed 0 bases and J shed 1 base, with 12 bases lying between them. CDR3 length: 16 residues. The CDR3 here is CASSLEGGAGTDTQYF. DNA of the CDR3: TGCGCCAGCAGCTTGGAGGGCGGAGCAGGCACAGATACGCAGTATTTT. The variable domain in full, completed from reference TRBV5-1 and TRBJ2-3, reads KAGVTQTPRYLIKTRGQQVTLSCSPISGHRSVSWYQQTPGQGLQFLFEYFSETQRNKGNFPGRFSGRQFSNSRSEMNVSTLELGDSALYLCASSLEGGAGTDTQYFGPGTRLTVL.

In this sample, this clonotype turned up many times. V and J are TRBV13 and TRBJ2-7, with TRBD2 as a possible D gene (6 bases). The CDR3 contains 14 residues. The ends were cut back, 4 bases at V and 0 bases at J, with 10 bases in the middle. Germline-derived CDR1 and CDR2 are PRHDT and FYEKMQ (reference sequence). The CDR3 here is CASSSARGSYEQYV. CDR3 bases: TGTGCCAGCAGCTCGGCGCGGGGCTCCTACGAGCAGTACGTC.

This chain links TRBV18 with TRBJ1-1, with D perhaps TRBD1 (6 bases). Germline lookup yields CDR1 KGHSH and CDR2 LQKENI. Trimming left V 4 bases short and J 5 bases short, with 14 bases between. The CDR3 runs to 14 residues. The chain's CDR3 is CASSRGRGETEAFF. CDR3 DNA sequence: TGTGCCAGCTCACGGGGCAGGGGAGAAACTGAAGCTTTCTTT.

A remark on this clonotype: A single base separates this from a much larger clone, so it may be a read error. Given the absence of the conserved phenylalanine or tryptophan at the CDR3 end, a read error is likely. The rearrangement uses TRBV5-1 and TRBJ2-7; maybe TRBD1 (5 bases). This CDR3 contains 14 residues. The germline V gene encodes CDR1 SGHRS and CDR2 YFSETQ. V was cut by 4 bases and J by 0 bases, with 11 bases left in between. The CDR3, as DNA: TGCGCCAGCAGCGTACAGGACGGCTCCTACGAGCAGTACTTG. This codes for CASSVQDGSYEQYL.

This clonotype showed up just a few times. This sequence joins TRBV20-1 and TRBJ2-2; D unclear. CDR1 and CDR2 from the germline V gene are DFQATT and SNEGSKA (reference sequence). Trimming removed 0 bases at V and 0 bases at J, with 14 bases between. The CDR3 consists of 17 residues. The CDR3 region has the DNA TGCAGTGCTAGAGATCGAGAGAGACCGCCGAACACCGGGGAGCTGTTTTTT. Amino acid sequence: CSARDRERPPNTGELFF.

This clonotype was observed at least ten times. V is TRBV6-5 and J is TRBJ2-7; a weak D match, TRBD2 (7 bases). This CDR3 comprises 17 residues. Germline-derived CDR1 and CDR2 are MNHEY and SVGAGI. The ends were cut back, 3 bases at V and 2 bases at J, with 20 bases in the middle. The CDR3 region is CASSYGGGGPLAYEQYF. For the CDR3, the DNA is TGTGCCAGCAGTTATGGGGGAGGGGGTCCTTTAGCCTACGAGCAGTACTTC.

The chain joins TRBV6-5 to TRBJ2-1; D remains ambiguous. Germline V lookup: CDR1 MNHEY, CDR2 SVGAGI. This CDR3 is built from 11 residues. V lost 2 bases and J lost 8, with 4 bases in between. Written as DNA, the CDR3 is TGTGCCAGCAGTTACCAGGATGAGCAGTTCTTC. Its translation is CASSYQDEQFF.

Only a few counts were recorded for this clonotype. The V and J genes are TRBV7-9 and TRBJ1-3, with D unresolved. The germline V gene has CDR1 SEHNR and CDR2 FQNEAQ (reference sequence). The CDR3 contains 14 residues. V lost 0 bases and J 6 bases, leaving 9 bases between the germline ends. Here the CDR3 DNA reads TGTGCCAGCAGCTTAGCGGTCAGCGAAAACACCATATATTTT. Encoded protein: CASSLAVSENTIYF.

This clonotype was counted many times. The chain links TRBV7-9 to TRBJ2-5; 7 nucleotides match TRBD1. The CDR3 consists of 14 residues. V trimming: 5 bases; J trimming: 5 bases; junction bases outside the gene matches: 8. Germline assignment: CDR1 SEHNR and CDR2 FQNEAQ (reference sequence). Written as DNA, the CDR3 is TGTGCCAGCAGCCCGAGGGCCAGGGGGGAGACCCAGTACTTC. Protein product: CASSPRARGETQYF.

Ten or more counts support this clonotype. The chain is built from TRBV20-1 and TRBJ1-1; D remains unclear. The CDR3 is 11 residues long. Germline CDR1 reads DFQATT; CDR2 reads SNEGSKA (reference sequence). V was shortened by 0 bases and J by 4 bases, with 3 bases between the two germline ends. This chain's CDR3 is CSARDSTEAFF. The CDR3 region has the DNA TGCAGTGCTAGAGATTCCACTGAAGCTTTCTTT.

The gene calls are TRBV2 and TRBJ1-3, with D perhaps matching TRBD1 (6 bases). The V end lost 8 bases, the J end lost 0 bases, and 17 bases lay between the germline ends. Germline V gene lookup returns CDR1 SNHLY and CDR2 FYNNEI. This CDR3 comprises 16 residues. The CDR3 DNA is TGTGCCAGCTCCTGGACAGACTTACCCTCTGGAAACACCATATATTTT. The encoded protein is CASSWTDLPSGNTIYF.

In this sample, this clonotype turned up a few times. This chain connects TRBV10-3 to TRBJ2-5; tentative D call: TRBD2 (5 bases). CDR3 length equals 14 residues. Trimming took 6 bases from V and 0 from J, leaving 11 bases between them. Germline loops: CDR1 ENHRY, CDR2 SYGVKD. The CDR3 region is CAISERANQETQYF. DNA of the CDR3: TGTGCCATCAGCGAGAGGGCTAACCAAGAGACCCAGTACTTC.